This T cell receptor beta chain was profiled in a study of cytotoxic CD8 clonotypes in ibrutinib-treated CLL. The overall study: A median 12 months of treatment, range 6 to 36, preceded the collection of response samples. Study-wide findings and caveats: While tracking circulating CD8+ T-cell counts, baseline clonality exceeded that of age-matched healthy donors. Few clonotypes were public, and these shrank or held steady under treatment.

This clone was detected only a few times. Antigen unknown. Germline V lookup: CDR1 WSHSY, CDR2 SAAADI. The CDR3 sequence is 11 residues long. Trimming removed 5 bases from V and 6 bases from J, with 6 bases in between. Libraries of TCR beta were made from 1.5 to 2 micrograms of genomic DNA that came from cryopreserved PBMCs. Profiled with immunoSEQ multiplex PCR; TCRdb holds only in-frame clones, not every one. The sample records about 330,000 clones, 67% being singletons. The V call is TRBV10-2, the J call TRBJ2-3; D is undetermined. The sequencing here drew on PBMCs, taken after 36 months of ibrutinib treatment. The source of this sequence is a human donor with chronic lymphocytic leukemia. For the CDR3, the DNA is TGCGCCAGCAGTTCAGGTGATACGCAGTATTTT. The encoded protein is CASSSGDTQYF.